The following is a T cell receptor beta chain sequence with its context. CDR3 size: 13 residues. V shed 3 bases and J 5 bases; nucleotides not matched to a gene: 3. The germline gives CDR1 LNHDA, CDR2 SQIVND (reference sequence). This sample was taken from a study of blood T cell repertoires in COVID-19. In the original processing: Reference gene primer amplification in the assay estimated nucleated cell counts. Clones were sequenced by immunoSEQ multiplex PCR, and TCRdb holds only the in-frame ones, with some missing. That table is the source of V, J and clone size, and D and trimming were worked out from the DNA. The sample shows approximately 350,000 clones, roughly nine tenths of them seen only once.

The chain uses TRBV19 and TRBJ1-1, with 7 bases that match TRBD1. The sequenced material came from peripheral blood. The receptor was isolated from a woman in her 30s with COVID-19, enrolled during active disease. The CDR3 sequence is CASSIRQGTEAFF. The CDR3 region has the DNA TGTGCCAGTAGTATTAGACAGGGTACTGAAGCTTTCTTT. Full variable domain (outside the CDR3, taken from reference TRBV19 and TRBJ1-1): DGGITQSPKYLFRKEGQNVTLSCEQNLNHDAMYWYRQDPGQGLRLIYYSQIVNDFQKGDIAEGYSVSREKKESFPLTVTSAQKNPTAFYLCASSIRQGTEAFFGQGTRLTVV.